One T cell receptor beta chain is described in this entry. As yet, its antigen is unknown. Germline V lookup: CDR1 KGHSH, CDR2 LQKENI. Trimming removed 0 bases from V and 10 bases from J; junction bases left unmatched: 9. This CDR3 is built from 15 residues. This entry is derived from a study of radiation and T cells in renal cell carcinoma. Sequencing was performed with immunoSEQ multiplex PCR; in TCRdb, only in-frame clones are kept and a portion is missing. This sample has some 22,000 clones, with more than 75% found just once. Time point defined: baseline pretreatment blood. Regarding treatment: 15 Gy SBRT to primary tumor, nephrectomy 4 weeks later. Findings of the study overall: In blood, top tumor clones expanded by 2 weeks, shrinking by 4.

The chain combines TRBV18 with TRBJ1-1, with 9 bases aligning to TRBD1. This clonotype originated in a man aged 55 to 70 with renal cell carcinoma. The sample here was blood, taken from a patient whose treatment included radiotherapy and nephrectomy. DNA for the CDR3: TGTGCCAGCTCACCACCGAGACAGGGGGATTTGGTAGCTTTCTTT. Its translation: CASSPPRQGDLVAFF. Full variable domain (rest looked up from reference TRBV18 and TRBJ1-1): NAGVMQNPRHLVRRRGQEARLRCSPMKGHSHVYWYRQLPEEGLKFMVYLQKENIIDESGMPKERFSAEFPKEGPSILRIQQVVRGDSAAYFCASSPPRQGDLVAFFGQGTRLTVV.